This T cell receptor beta chain originates from a study of OX40 agonist ivuxolimab in advanced cancers. Sequenced by immunoSEQ multiplex PCR; TCRdb stores in-frame clones only, minus some. The data contain about 94,000 clones, roughly 87% of them seen just once; the ten biggest clones take up under 0.35%. With 4 bases clipped from V and 5 bases from J, the junction kept 2 bases outside the gene matches. CDR3 length: 13 amino acids. Per germline, CDR1 SGDLS and CDR2 YYNGEE. The genes are TRBV9 and TRBJ1-1, with TRBD1 matching 10 bases. The starting material was CD4+ or CD8+ T cells sorted from blood, obtained in a trial of the OX40 agonist ivuxolimab. This TCR derives from an adult with an advanced solid tumor such as melanoma, head and neck, liver or kidney cancer. The CDR3 region is CASSRDRGTEAFF. The CDR3 DNA follows: TGTGCCAGCAGCCGGGACAGGGGAACTGAAGCTTTCTTT.